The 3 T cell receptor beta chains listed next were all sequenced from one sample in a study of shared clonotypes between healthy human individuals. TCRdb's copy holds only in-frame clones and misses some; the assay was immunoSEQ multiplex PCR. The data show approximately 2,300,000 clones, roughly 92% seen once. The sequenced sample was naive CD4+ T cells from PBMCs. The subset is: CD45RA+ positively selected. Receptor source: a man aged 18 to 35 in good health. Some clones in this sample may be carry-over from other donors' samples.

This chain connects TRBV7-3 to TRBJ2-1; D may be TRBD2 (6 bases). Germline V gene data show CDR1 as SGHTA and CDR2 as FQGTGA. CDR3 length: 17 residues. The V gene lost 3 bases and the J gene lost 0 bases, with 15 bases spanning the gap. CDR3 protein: CASSFLPSDDSYNEQFF. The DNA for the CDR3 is TGTGCCAGCAGCTTCCTACCTAGCGACGACTCCTACAATGAGCAGTTCTTC.

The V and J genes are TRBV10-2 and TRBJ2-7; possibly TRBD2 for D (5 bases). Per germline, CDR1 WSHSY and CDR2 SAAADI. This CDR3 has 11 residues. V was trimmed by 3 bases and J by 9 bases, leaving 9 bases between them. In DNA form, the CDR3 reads TGCGCCAGCAGTGAAGTAGGAGGGCAGTACTTC. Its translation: CASSEVGGQYF.

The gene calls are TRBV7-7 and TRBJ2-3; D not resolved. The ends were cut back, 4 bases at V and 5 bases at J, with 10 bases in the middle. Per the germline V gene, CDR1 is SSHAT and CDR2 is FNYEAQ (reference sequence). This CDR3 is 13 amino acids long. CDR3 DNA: TGTGCCAGCAGCTCTGAGTGGCGAGATACGCAGTATTTT. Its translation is CASSSEWRDTQYF.